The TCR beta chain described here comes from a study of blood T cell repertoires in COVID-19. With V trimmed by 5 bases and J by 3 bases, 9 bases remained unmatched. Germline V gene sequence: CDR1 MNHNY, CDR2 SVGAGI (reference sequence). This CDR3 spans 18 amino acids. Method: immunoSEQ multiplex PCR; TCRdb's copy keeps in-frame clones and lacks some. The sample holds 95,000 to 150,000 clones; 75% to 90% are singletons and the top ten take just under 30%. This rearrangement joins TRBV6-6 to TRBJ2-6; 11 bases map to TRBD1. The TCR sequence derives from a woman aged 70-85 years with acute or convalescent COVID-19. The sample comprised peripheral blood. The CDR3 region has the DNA TGTGCCAGCAGTCGTCTCGGGACAGGGGGTAGTGGGGCCAACGTCCTGACTTTC. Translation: CASSRLGTGGSGANVLTF.